The sequence of this T cell receptor (beta chain) was determined in a study of shared clonotypes between healthy human individuals. As processed by the authors: In the immunoSEQ data, sequences were junction-only and lacked quality scores, so filtering differed. Clones were read by immunoSEQ multiplex PCR, and TCRdb kept only the in-frame ones, dropping some. Clonal size and the V and J genes are those of that table, whereas D and trimming came from the DNA. This sample has approximately 2,300,000 clones; 85% to 95% occur once, and the top ten carry roughly 0.34%. Germline lookup yields CDR1 SGHTS and CDR2 YDEGEE. The CDR3 consists of 15 residues. The V gene end was trimmed by 5 bases and the J gene end by 8 bases; junction bases not matched to a gene: 9.

The V and J genes are TRBV5-8 and TRBJ2-7; 14 nucleotides match TRBD2. The TCR originated in a man younger than 35 in good health. Some clones in this sample may be carry-over from other donors' samples. Sequencing was performed on naive CD4+ T cells from PBMCs. Specified subset: CD45RA+ positively selected. This CDR3 is CASRFTGTSGSQQYF. The CDR3 DNA sequence: TGTGCCAGCAGGTTTACCGGGACTAGCGGGAGCCAGCAGTACTTC.